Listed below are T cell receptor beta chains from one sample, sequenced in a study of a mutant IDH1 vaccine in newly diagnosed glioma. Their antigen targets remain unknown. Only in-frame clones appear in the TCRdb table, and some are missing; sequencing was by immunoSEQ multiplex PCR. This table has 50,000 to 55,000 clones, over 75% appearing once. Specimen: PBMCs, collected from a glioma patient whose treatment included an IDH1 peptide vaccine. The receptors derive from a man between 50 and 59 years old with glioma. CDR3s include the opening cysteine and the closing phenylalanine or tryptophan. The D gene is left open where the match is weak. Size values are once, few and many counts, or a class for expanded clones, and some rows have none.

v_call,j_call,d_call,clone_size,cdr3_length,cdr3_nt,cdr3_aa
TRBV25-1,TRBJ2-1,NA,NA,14,TGTGCCAGCAGGGACTTGTCCCCCTACAATGAGCAGTTCTTC,CASRDLSPYNEQFF
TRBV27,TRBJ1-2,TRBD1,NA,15,TGTGCCAGCAGTTTAACCGGGACAGGGGGCTATGGCTACACCTTC,CASSLTGTGGYGYTF
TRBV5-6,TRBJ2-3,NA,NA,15,TGTGCCAGCAGCTTCTCGCCAGGGGTGGGAGATACGCAGTATTTT,CASSFSPGVGDTQYF
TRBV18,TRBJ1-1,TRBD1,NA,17,TGTGCCAGCTCACCGGGACAGGGTAATGGCGGTGGCACTGAAGCTTTCTTT,CASSPGQGNGGGTEAFF
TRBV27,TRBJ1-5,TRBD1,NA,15,TGTGCCAGCTCTCCCGGACAGGCTTCCTGGCAGCCCCAGCATTTT,CASSPGQASWQPQHF
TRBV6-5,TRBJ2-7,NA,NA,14,TGTGCCAGCAGCCCCGGACAGCTTTTCTACGAGCAGTACTTC,CASSPGQLFYEQYF
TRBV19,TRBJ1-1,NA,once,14,TGTGCCAGTAGTACACAGGGTTGGGTCACTGAAGCTTTCTTT,CASSTQGWVTEAFF
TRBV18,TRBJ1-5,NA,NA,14,TGTGCCAGCTCAGAGGGGAGCGTCAATCAGCCCCAGCATTTT,CASSEGSVNQPQHF
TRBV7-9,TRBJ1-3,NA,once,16,TGTGCCAGCAGCGGGGGAGGGGCGAACTCTGGAAACACCATATATTTT,CASSGGGANSGNTIYF
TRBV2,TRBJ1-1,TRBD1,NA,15,TGTGCCAGCAGTTCTTGGGACAGGGGAAAACCTGAAGCTTTCTTT,CASSSWDRGKPEAFF
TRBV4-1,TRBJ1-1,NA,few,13,TGCGCCAGCAGCCAAGGAGGGGAAACTGAAGCTTTCTTT,CASSQGGETEAFF
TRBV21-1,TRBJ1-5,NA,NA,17,TGTGCCAGCAGCTTAATTTGGGACAGGACGTGCAATCAGCCCCAGCATTTT,CASSLIWDRTCNQPQHF
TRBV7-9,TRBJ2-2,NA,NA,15,TGTGCCAGCAGCTTAGCAGGGTCGAACACCGGGGAGCTGTTTTTT,CASSLAGSNTGELFF
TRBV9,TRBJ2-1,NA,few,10,TGTGCCAGCGGGGGGCATGAGCAGTTCTTC,CASGGHEQFF
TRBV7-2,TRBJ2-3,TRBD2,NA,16,TGTGCCAGCAGCTTGGCTAGCGGGGGGTACGCAGATACGCAGTATTTT,CASSLASGGYADTQYF
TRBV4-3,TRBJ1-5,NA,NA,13,TGCGCCAGCAGCCAAGATTCGGACAGTGCTCAGCATTTT,CASSQDSDSAQHF
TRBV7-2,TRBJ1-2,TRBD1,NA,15,TGTGCCAGCAGCTCCGCCCCAACAGGGGCCTATGGCTACACCTTC,CASSSAPTGAYGYTF
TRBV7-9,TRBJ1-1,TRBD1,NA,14,TGTGCCGGCCGCCCCGGGACAGCGAACACTGAAGCTTTCTTT,CAGRPGTANTEAFF
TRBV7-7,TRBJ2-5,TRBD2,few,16,TGTGCTAGCAGCTTTGGGAGCGGGGGCCACCGGGAGACCCAGTACTTC,CASSFGSGGHRETQYF
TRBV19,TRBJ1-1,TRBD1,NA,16,TGTGCCAGTAGTATAGTGGGGGACAGTCTGAACACTGAAGCTTTCTTT,CASSIVGDSLNTEAFF
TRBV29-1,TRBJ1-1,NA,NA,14,TGCAGCGTTGAAGATCCGGGGGGGTGGCCTGAAGCTTTCTTT,CSVEDPGGWPEAFF
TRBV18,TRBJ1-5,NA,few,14,TGTGCCAGCTCACCGTCAGGGAGCAATCAGCCCCAGCATTTT,CASSPSGSNQPQHF
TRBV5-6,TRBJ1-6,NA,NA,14,TGTGCCAGCAGCTTGGCCGCCGGAAATTCACCCCTCCACTTT,CASSLAAGNSPLHF
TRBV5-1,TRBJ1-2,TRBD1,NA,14,TGCGCCAGCAGCGGGGGACAGGGGGCGAGCGGCTACACCTTC,CASSGGQGASGYTF
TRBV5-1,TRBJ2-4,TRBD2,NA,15,TGCGCCAGCAGCGCGGGGGGAGCAACCAAAAACATTCAGTACTTC,CASSAGGATKNIQYF
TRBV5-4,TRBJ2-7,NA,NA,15,TGTGCCAGCAGCTTTTGGGGGAGGGGGGTCTACGAGCAGTACTTC,CASSFWGRGVYEQYF
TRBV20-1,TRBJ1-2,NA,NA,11,TGCAGTGCTGTCGAAGGCTATGGCTACACCTTC,CSAVEGYGYTF
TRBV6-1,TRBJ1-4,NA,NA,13,TGTGCCATATTCGACAGGTGGGCTGAAAAACTGTTTTTT,CAIFDRWAEKLFF
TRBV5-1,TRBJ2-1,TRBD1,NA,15,TGCGCCAGCAGTTCACCGGGACAGGGTAACAATGAGCAGTTCTTC,CASSSPGQGNNEQFF
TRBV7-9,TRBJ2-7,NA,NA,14,TGTGCCAGCAGTTCCTTGGGACATATCTACGAGCAGTACTTC,CASSSLGHIYEQYF
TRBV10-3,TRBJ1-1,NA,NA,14,TGTGCCATCAGAGAAAAGAGGGATGTCACTGAAGCTTTCTTT,CAIREKRDVTEAFF
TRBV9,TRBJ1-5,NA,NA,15,TGTGCCAGCAGCGTAGGGGGACACCCCAATCAGCCCCAGCATTTT,CASSVGGHPNQPQHF
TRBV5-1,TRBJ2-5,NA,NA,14,TGCGCCAGCACCCAACAGGGCAGCCAAGAGACCCAGTACTTC,CASTQQGSQETQYF
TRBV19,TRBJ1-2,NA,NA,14,TGTGCCAGTAGTATTAGTCGCCCCAGAGATGGCTACACCTTC,CASSISRPRDGYTF
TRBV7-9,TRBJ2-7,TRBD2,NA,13,TGTGCCATCGGACTAGCGGGGGTCGACGAGCAGTACTTC,CAIGLAGVDEQYF
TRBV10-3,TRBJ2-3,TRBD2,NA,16,TGTGCCATCAAGACCGGACTAGCGGGGGACACCGATACGCAGTATTTT,CAIKTGLAGDTDTQYF
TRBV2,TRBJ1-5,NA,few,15,TGTGCCAGCAGGATAACGGTGGAGGGCAATCAGCCCCAGCATTTT,CASRITVEGNQPQHF
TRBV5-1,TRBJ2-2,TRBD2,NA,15,TGCGCCAGCAGCACTACTAGCGGGACAAACGGGGAGCTGTTTTTT,CASSTTSGTNGELFF
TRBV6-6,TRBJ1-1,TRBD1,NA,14,TGTGCCAGCAGTACGACAGGGGTAAGGACTGAAGCTTTCTTT,CASSTTGVRTEAFF
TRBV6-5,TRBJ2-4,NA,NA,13,TGTGCCAGCAGGGCGACCGTAGGAAACATTCAGTACTTC,CASRATVGNIQYF
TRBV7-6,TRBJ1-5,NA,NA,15,TGTGCCAGCAGCCTTGGACGAGGCAGGAATCAGCCCCAGCATTTT,CASSLGRGRNQPQHF
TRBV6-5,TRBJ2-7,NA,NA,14,TGTGCCAGCAGTTACCCAAGAAAGGGATACGAGCAGTACTTC,CASSYPRKGYEQYF
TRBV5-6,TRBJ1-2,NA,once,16,TGTGCCAGCAGCTTGGTGGGCAGGCGGCAAGGCTATGGCTACACCTTC,CASSLVGRRQGYGYTF
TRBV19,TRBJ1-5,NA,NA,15,TGTGCCAGTAGTATAAGAGAGGGCACAAATCAGCCCCAGCATTTT,CASSIREGTNQPQHF
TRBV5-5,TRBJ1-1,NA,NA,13,TGTGCCAGCAGCCTTGTCCTTTACACTGAAGCTTTCTTT,CASSLVLYTEAFF
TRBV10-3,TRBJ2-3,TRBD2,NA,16,TGTGCCATCAGTGGGGCTAGCGGCGCTGAGGCGGATACGCAGTATTTT,CAISGASGAEADTQYF